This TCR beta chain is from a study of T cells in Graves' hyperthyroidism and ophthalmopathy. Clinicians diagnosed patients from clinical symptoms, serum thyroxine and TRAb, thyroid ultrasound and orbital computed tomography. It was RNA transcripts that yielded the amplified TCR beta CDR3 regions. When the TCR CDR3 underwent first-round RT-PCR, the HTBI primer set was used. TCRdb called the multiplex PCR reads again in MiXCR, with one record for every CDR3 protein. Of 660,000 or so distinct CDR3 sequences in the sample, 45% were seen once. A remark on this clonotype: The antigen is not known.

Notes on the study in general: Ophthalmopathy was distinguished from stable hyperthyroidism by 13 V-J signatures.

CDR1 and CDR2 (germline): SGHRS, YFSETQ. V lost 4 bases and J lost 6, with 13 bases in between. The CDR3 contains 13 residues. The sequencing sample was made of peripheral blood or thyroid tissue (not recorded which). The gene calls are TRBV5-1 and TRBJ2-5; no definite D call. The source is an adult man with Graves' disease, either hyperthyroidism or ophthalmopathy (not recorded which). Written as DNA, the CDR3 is TGCGCCAGCAGCCTCGGACCCGTGAAGACCCAGTACTTC. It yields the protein CASSLGPVKTQYF.